The following is a T cell receptor (beta chain) sequence with its context. Antigen: not known. The sample is drawn from a study of beta chain features in type 1 diabetes. About the study: Healthy donors, compared against patients, showed similar age, gender and cell yields. Study-wide results and caveats: A possible short-template PCR bias applies equally to patients and controls. Sequencing from cDNA could over-represent high-TCR-expressing cells. Shortening that was moderate but significant affected the TCRB CDR3s of Type 1 diabetes patients in all four CD4+ subsets. Fewer insertions but more deletions were seen at VDJ junctions in type 1 diabetes patients.

V was clipped by 4 bases and J by 2 bases; unmatched bases: 11. This CDR3 is 16 amino acids long. From germline, CDR1 is SGHDT and CDR2 YYEEEE. cDNA synthesis used the whole RNA isolate, giving expressed TCRB sequences. Sequencing used immunoSEQ multiplex PCR; TCRdb keeps in-frame clones, though not all of them. The sample lists more than 250,000 clones; around 25% were seen once. The sequencing sample was made of naive CD4+ T cells from blood. This rearrangement joins TRBV5-6 to TRBJ2-5; 7 positions match TRBD2. The TCR comes from a woman in her 30s with type 1 diabetes. This CDR3 is CASSITSVYYQETQYF. As DNA, the CDR3 is TGTGCCAGCAGCATCACTAGCGTTTACTATCAAGAGACCCAGTACTTC.